This TCR beta chain was captured by sequencing in a study of blood T cell repertoires in COVID-19. With V trimmed by 4 bases and J by 1 base, 3 bases remained unmatched. Germline V gene data show CDR1 as SGDLS and CDR2 as YYNGEE. The CDR3 length is 14 residues. Individuals drawn from approximately 26 US areas were about 18 to 100 years old. Categorization into cohorts depended on clinical history that participants reported. Authors' analysis steps: Counts of nucleated cells, estimated from reference gene primer amplification, were obtained. TCRdb's table, derived via immunoSEQ multiplex PCR, lists solely in-frame clones and lacks some. That table is the source of V, J and clone size, and D and trimming were worked out from the DNA. The table shows 150,000 to 200,000 clones, with 80% occurring only once.

The sample taken for sequencing was PBMCs or T cells enriched from blood (not recorded which). The sequence was obtained from a woman in her sixties or seventies who had recovered from COVID-19. This rearrangement joins TRBV9 to TRBJ2-7; 9 nucleotides align to TRBD2. The CDR3 loop is CASSPLAGSYEQYF. The CDR3 DNA is TGTGCCAGCAGCCCCCTAGCGGGGTCCTACGAGCAGTACTTC.